The next 23 T cell receptor beta chains were all read from a single sample in a study of blood T cell repertoires in COVID-19. The method was immunoSEQ multiplex PCR; TCRdb's version includes in-frame clones alone and lacks a portion of them. The table has over 150,000 clones, approximately 90% seen once. Source material: peripheral blood. The receptors come from a man aged 45-60 years with COVID-19, enrolled during active disease.

The chain links TRBV2 to TRBJ1-4, with D maybe TRBD1 (6 bases). The CDR3 is 14 amino acids. CDR1 and CDR2 (germline): SNHLY, FYNNEI. V was trimmed by 4 bases and J by 5 bases, leaving 11 bases between them. The CDR3 reads CASSVRQGNEKLFF. The CDR3, as DNA: TGTGCCAGCAGTGTTCGTCAGGGGAATGAAAAACTGTTTTTT.

This clone was seen just once. This chain links TRBV7-9 with TRBJ1-6, with 8 nucleotides matching TRBD1. This CDR3 is 16 amino acids long. Germline assignment: CDR1 SEHNR and CDR2 FQNEAQ (reference sequence). Losses at the gene ends were 5 bases for V and 9 bases for J; bases not matched to a gene: 12. CDR3 in amino acids: CASSTLGQGLGSPLHF. As DNA, the CDR3 is TGTGCCAGCAGCACACTCGGACAGGGCCTTGGTTCACCCCTCCACTTT.

This clone appeared many times. The gene calls are TRBV19 and TRBJ1-3, with no clear D. Germline CDR1 is LNHDA and CDR2 is SQIVND (reference sequence). The CDR3 contains 16 residues. V was trimmed by 6 bases and J by 1 base, leaving 16 bases between them. This CDR3 is CASSTNALISGNTIYF. DNA of the CDR3: TGTGCCAGTAGCACTAATGCCCTAATATCTGGAAACACCATATATTTT.

The chain uses TRBV3-1 (or the pseudogene TRBV3-2) and TRBJ1-1; D may be TRBD1 (6 bases). CDR3 length equals 15 residues. The V gene lost 0 bases and the J gene lost 7 bases, with 15 bases spanning the gap. Germline V CDR1 and CDR2: LGHDT, YNNKEL (reference sequence). The CDR3 protein is CASSQDYGGAIEAFF. The CDR3, as DNA: TGTGCCAGCAGCCAAGACTATGGGGGGGCGATTGAAGCTTTCTTT.

The rearrangement uses TRBV2 and TRBJ2-3; no reliable D call. The germline V gene encodes CDR1 SNHLY and CDR2 FYNNEI. There are 13 residues in the CDR3. Trimming removed 4 bases at V and 2 bases at J, with 7 bases between. The CDR3 sequence: CASSVLATDTQYF. The CDR3 bases are TGTGCCAGCAGTGTTTTGGCCACAGATACGCAGTATTTT.

The chain is built from TRBV5-1 and TRBJ2-1, with 11 bases aligning to TRBD2. The ends lost 4 bases at V and 3 bases at J; junction bases unmatched: 6. This CDR3 is built from 16 residues. Germline assignment: CDR1 SGHRS and CDR2 YFSETQ. The CDR3 DNA reads TGCGCCAGCAGCACGGGGGGACTAGCGGTCTACAATGAGCAGTTCTTC. This gives the protein CASSTGGLAVYNEQFF.

The chain combines TRBV2 with TRBJ2-3, with D possibly TRBD1 on 6 matching bases. CDR3 size: 14 residues. Germline V CDR1 and CDR2: SNHLY, FYNNEI. Trimming stripped 5 bases from V and 7 bases from J, with 16 bases between. This CDR3 reads CASSSDSPTNTQYF. Written as DNA, the CDR3 is TGTGCCAGCAGTTCGGACAGCCCCACGAATACGCAGTATTTT.

This rearrangement joins TRBV27 to TRBJ2-2; D is possibly TRBD1 (6 bases). Germline V CDR1 and CDR2: MNHEY, SMNVEV (reference sequence). The CDR3 covers 15 residues. V was shortened by 4 bases and J by 3 bases, with 12 bases between the two germline ends. This CDR3 reads CASSWQGLHTGELFF. The CDR3 DNA reads as TGTGCCAGCAGTTGGCAGGGGCTTCACACCGGGGAGCTGTTTTTT.

CDR3 protein: CASSPGGGGYQETQYF. The CDR3 DNA is TGTGCCAGCAGCCCAGGTGGGGGAGGGTACCAAGAGACCCAGTACTTC. The rearrangement links TRBV4-2 to TRBJ2-5, with 7 bases lining up with TRBD2. CDR1 and CDR2 (germline): LGHNA, YNFKEQ. The CDR3 covers 16 residues. The V and J ends lost 4 bases and 0 bases, in that order; junction bases with no gene match: 8.

The V and J genes are TRBV28 and TRBJ2-5, with 8 bases aligning to TRBD1. With 3 bases clipped from V and 5 bases from J, the junction kept 8 bases outside the gene matches. Germline CDR1 MDHEN, CDR2 SYDVKM. The CDR3 extends over 15 amino acids. CDR3 loop: CASSLQTGVWETQYF. The CDR3 nucleotides are TGTGCCAGCAGTTTGCAGACAGGGGTTTGGGAGACCCAGTACTTC.

V gene TRBV19 combines with J gene TRBJ2-3; 7 bases map to TRBD1. V shed 2 bases and J 4 bases; nucleotides not matched to a gene: 9. Germline V gene sequence: CDR1 LNHDA, CDR2 SQIVND (reference sequence). There are 16 residues in the CDR3. As DNA, the CDR3 is TGTGCCAGTAGTATACAGGGGGTTCGCGGATCAGATACGCAGTATTTT. It encodes CASSIQGVRGSDTQYF. Using reference TRBV19 and TRBJ2-3 for the parts outside the CDR3, the full variable domain is DGGITQSPKYLFRKEGQNVTLSCEQNLNHDAMYWYRQDPGQGLRLIYYSQIVNDFQKGDIAEGYSVSREKKESFPLTVTSAQKNPTAFYLCASSIQGVRGSDTQYFGPGTRLTVL.

V gene TRBV7-2 combines with J gene TRBJ1-5; D is unresolved. CDR1 is SGHTA and CDR2 is FQGNSA in the germline V gene. Trimming shortened V by 2 bases and J by 5 bases, and 16 bases separated the two germline ends. The CDR3 extends over 16 amino acids. CDR3 in amino acids: CASSLFSTQRDQPQHF. The CDR3 DNA follows: TGTGCCAGCAGCTTATTTTCGACGCAGCGAGATCAGCCCCAGCATTTT.

CDR3 sequence (DNA): TGCGCCAGCAGCTTGGATTCGGGGAACACTGAAGCTTTCTTT. Translating it yields CASSLDSGNTEAFF. This chain uses TRBV5-1 with TRBJ1-1; D remains ambiguous. The germline V and J ends were trimmed by 0 bases and 1 base, with 7 bases remaining between them. Looked up from germline, CDR1 is SGHRS and CDR2 is YFSETQ. This CDR3 comprises 14 residues.

The chain recombines TRBV7-2 with TRBJ2-5; 9 bases are a match to TRBD2. CDR3 length equals 15 residues. V was pared by 2 bases and J by 2 bases, with 3 bases of the junction left unmatched. Germline V gives CDR1 SGHTA, CDR2 FQGNSA. The CDR3 DNA reads as TGTGCCAGCAGCTTAACGCGGGGGGGACAAGAGACCCAGTACTTC. Protein sequence: CASSLTRGGQETQYF. Based on the CDR3 plus reference TRBV7-2 and TRBJ2-5, the full variable domain is GAGVSQSPSNKVTEKGKDVELRCDPISGHTALYWYRQSLGQGLEFLIYFQGNSAPDKSGLPSDRFSAERTGGSVSTLTIQRTQQEDSAVYLCASSLTRGGQETQYFGPGTRLLVL.

The chain employs TRBV11-2 and TRBJ2-1; D is ambiguous. Trimming left V 6 bases short and J 4 bases short, with 10 bases between. The CDR3 length is 13 residues. Germline V gene sequence: CDR1 SGHAT, CDR2 FQNNGV. Here the CDR3 reads CASSATIYNEQFF. CDR3 coding DNA: TGTGCCAGCAGTGCTACGATATACAATGAGCAGTTCTTC.

The chain has TRBV19 and TRBJ2-7; TRBD1 matches 9 bases. This CDR3 contains 15 residues. Germline V CDR1 and CDR2: LNHDA, SQIVND (reference sequence). V trimming: 5 bases; J trimming: 1 base; junction bases outside the gene matches: 6. In nucleotides, the CDR3 is TGTGCCAGTAGTCCGGGACAGGGATTATCCTACGAGCAGTACTTC. Translating gives CASSPGQGLSYEQYF.

The chain carries TRBV29-1 and TRBJ2-7, with TRBD2 identical over 11 bases. The CDR3 consists of 13 residues. V lost 6 bases and J lost 2; bases outside the gene matches: 3. CDR1 and CDR2 from the germline V gene are SQVTM and ANQGSEA. This CDR3 reads CSVRLAGTYEQYF. Written as DNA, the CDR3 is TGCAGCGTCCGACTAGCGGGGACCTACGAGCAGTACTTC.

The rearrangement links TRBV23-1 to TRBJ1-6; 8 bases are shared with TRBD1. TRBV23-1 is designated an ORF whose function remains uncertain. The CDR3 covers 16 residues. Trimming cost V 2 bases and J 8 bases; bases outside gene matches: 8. The CDR3 sequence: CASSQPTTGGYSPLHF. Written as DNA, the CDR3 is TGCGCCAGCAGTCAACCGACTACAGGGGGTTATTCACCCCTCCACTTT.

This clone was seen more than once but under ten times. V gene TRBV3-1 (or the pseudogene TRBV3-2) combines with J gene TRBJ2-5; the match to TRBD1 covers 8 bases. Per the germline V gene, CDR1 is LGHDT and CDR2 is YNNKEL (reference sequence). The ends lost 4 bases at V and 5 bases at J; junction bases unmatched: 18. The CDR3 length is 18 residues. The CDR3 sequence is CASSPKSPWTGLGETQYF. The CDR3 coding sequence is TGTGCCAGCAGCCCCAAGTCCCCCTGGACAGGGCTGGGGGAGACCCAGTACTTC.

This chain links TRBV5-4 with TRBJ1-2, with D unresolved. Germline V gene data show CDR1 as SGHNT and CDR2 as YYREEE (reference sequence). V was trimmed by 1 base and J by 3 bases, leaving 4 bases between them. The CDR3 extends over 12 amino acids. DNA for the CDR3: TGTGCCAGCAGCTTGCCTGACTATGGCTACACCTTC. Translating gives CASSLPDYGYTF.

The rearrangement uses TRBV2 and TRBJ2-7; possible D gene TRBD1, 6 bases. From germline, CDR1 is SNHLY and CDR2 FYNNEI. With 6 bases removed from V and 6 bases from J, the gap between germline ends came to 9 bases. The CDR3 is 11 amino acids. CDR3 sequence: CASRYRAEQYF. CDR3 in DNA: TGTGCCAGCAGGTACAGGGCCGAGCAGTACTTC.

In its sample, this clone was seen a few times. The chain employs TRBV6-5 and TRBJ1-5; D gene unclear. Trimming removed 3 bases from V and 3 bases from J, with 9 bases in between. Per the germline V gene, CDR1 is MNHEY and CDR2 is SVGAGI. The CDR3 covers 14 residues. Written as DNA, the CDR3 is TGTGCCAGCAGTTATCGCGGAGACAATCAGCCCCAGCATTTT. Translation: CASSYRGDNQPQHF.

The rearrangement uses TRBV3-1 (or the pseudogene TRBV3-2) and TRBJ1-1; D not certain. CDR1 is LGHDT and CDR2 is YNNKEL in the germline V gene (reference sequence). The CDR3 runs 15 residues. V was cut by 2 bases and J by 1 base, with 11 bases left in between. The CDR3 nucleotides read TGTGCCAGCAGCCAAAGCGGACGGACGAACACTGAAGCTTTCTTT. Protein: CASSQSGRTNTEAFF.